These 23 T cell receptor beta chains share one sample of origin, sequenced in a study of cytomegalovirus exposure and HLA in healthy donors. Vbeta (60) and Jbeta (13) primers were used in the PCR. Repertoires were generated with immunoSEQ multiplex PCR, while TCRdb's copy carries only in-frame clones and drops some. Among about 170,000 clones, roughly 85% were seen once, and the ten largest hold more than 0.75%. Sample: PBMCs. Every receptor here comes from a woman in her forties or fifties in good health and CMV-seropositive.

The V gene is TRBV6-1, the J gene TRBJ2-5; 13 bases agree with TRBD2. CDR1 and CDR2 from the germline V gene are MNHNS and SASEGT. This CDR3 has 14 residues. The V and J ends lost 8 bases and 2 bases, in that order; junction bases with no gene match: 2. CDR3 nucleotides: TGTGCCAGCTGGGGACTAGCGGGACAAGAGACCCAGTACTTC. This encodes CASWGLAGQETQYF.

This clone was seen only a few times. The rearrangement uses TRBV18 and TRBJ1-5; 8 bases are shared with TRBD1. CDR1 KGHSH and CDR2 LQKENI come from the germline V gene. The CDR3 is made up of 15 amino acids. V lost 6 bases and J lost 4; bases outside the gene matches: 8. The CDR3 is CASSQQGVGNQPQHF. The CDR3 DNA is TGTGCCAGCTCGCAACAGGGGGTGGGAAATCAGCCCCAGCATTTT.

This clone was found once. The J gene is TRBJ1-2, the V gene TRBV23-1, with D possibly being TRBD1 (5 bases). TRBV23-1 is filed as an ORF, its function uncertain. This CDR3 contains 15 residues. Trimming took 4 bases from V and 4 from J, leaving 16 bases between them. CDR3 sequence (DNA): TGCGCCAGCAGTCCTCTCCGGGTGGGGGGCTATGGCTACACCTTC. This codes for CASSPLRVGGYGYTF.

The chain is built from TRBV7-2 and TRBJ1-1; 12 bases match TRBD1. V was pared by 1 base and J by 4 bases, with 7 bases of the junction left unmatched. CDR1 SGHTA and CDR2 FQGNSA come from the germline V gene. The CDR3 totals 17 residues. Here the CDR3 reads CASSLGRDRGPVTEAFF. The DNA of the CDR3 is TGTGCCAGCAGCTTAGGACGGGACAGGGGGCCGGTCACTGAAGCTTTCTTT.

V gene TRBV6-1 combines with J gene TRBJ1-3; D is undetermined. Looked up from germline, CDR1 is MNHNS and CDR2 is SASEGT. This CDR3 is built from 13 residues. V was clipped by 4 bases and J by 4 bases, with 8 bases between them. The CDR3 bases are TGTGCCAGCAGTGGTGGGCTCGGAAACACCATATATTTT. Translated: CASSGGLGNTIYF.

The chain uses TRBV7-6 and TRBJ2-2; D not resolved. The germline V gene encodes CDR1 SGHVS and CDR2 FNYEAQ. V was cut by 5 bases and J by 4 bases, with 17 bases left in between. CDR3 length equals 16 residues. The CDR3 nucleotides read TGTGCCAGCAGCACCACCGGCGGCGTTCGCACCGGGGAGCTGTTTTTT. Translating it yields CASSTTGGVRTGELFF.

The chain links TRBV18 to TRBJ1-1; TRBD1 aligns across 7 bases. Germline-derived CDR1 and CDR2 are KGHSH and LQKENI. V gave up 4 bases and J gave up 7 bases; unmatched junction bases: 9. This CDR3 has 14 amino acids. The CDR3 region is CASSLQDRASEAFF. CDR3 DNA sequence: TGTGCCAGCTCACTACAAGACAGGGCTAGTGAAGCTTTCTTT.

The gene calls are TRBV7-2 and TRBJ2-4; 7 nucleotides line up with TRBD1. This CDR3 region has 15 residues. V dropped 5 bases and J dropped 2; count of bases not matched to a gene: 6. Germline V gene data show CDR1 as SGHTA and CDR2 as FQGNSA. CDR3 coding DNA: TGTGCCAGCAGCGGTACAGGGGTCCCCAAAAACATTCAGTACTTC. It yields the protein CASSGTGVPKNIQYF.

CDR3 DNA: TGTGCCAGCAGCCCGGGACAGGGACCCTACGAGCAGTACTTC. This encodes CASSPGQGPYEQYF. The genes are TRBV7-3 and TRBJ2-7; TRBD1 matches 9 bases. The germline V gene encodes CDR1 SGHTA and CDR2 FQGTGA. V lost 5 bases to trimming and J lost 2 bases; unmatched junction nucleotides: 4. The CDR3 covers 14 residues.

This clone occurred once. The chain employs TRBV10-1 and TRBJ2-7; 7 bases line up with TRBD1. J lost 5 bases, V lost 4 bases, and 8 bases had no gene match. Germline assignment: CDR1 WNHNN and CDR2 SYGVQD (reference sequence). The length of the CDR3 is 14 residues. The CDR3 sequence is CASSGGRGSNEQYF. The CDR3 DNA reads as TGCGCCAGCAGTGGAGGCAGGGGGTCCAACGAGCAGTACTTC.

A note on this clone: A read error may produce the germline difference seen at one junction end. J is TRBJ2-2 and V is TRBV7-7; D unclear. Germline loops: CDR1 SSHAT, CDR2 FNYEAQ (reference sequence). This CDR3 has 13 amino acids. CDR3 bases: TGTGCTAGCAGCTTAGGTCGGACCGGGGAGCTGTTTTTT. This gives the protein CASSLGRTGELFF. Full variable domain (outside the CDR3, taken from reference TRBV7-7 and TRBJ2-2): GAGVSQSPRYKVTKRGQDVTLRCDPISSHATLYWYQQALGQGPEFLTYFNYEAQPDKSGLPSDRFSAERPEGSISTLTIQRTEQRDSAMYRCASSLGRTGELFFGEGSRLTVL.

This rearrangement joins TRBV28 to TRBJ2-5, with 7 bases that match TRBD2. Trimming took 6 bases from V and 5 from J; bases not matched to a gene: 9. CDR3 length equals 14 residues. Germline V CDR1 and CDR2: MDHEN, SYDVKM. The CDR3 nucleotides are TGTGCCAGCAGCACACCCCGGGGGGACGAGACCCAGTACTTC. Its protein product is CASSTPRGDETQYF.

V gene TRBV27 combines with J gene TRBJ2-3; 9 nucleotides align to TRBD1. Per germline, CDR1 MNHEY and CDR2 SMNVEV (reference sequence). The CDR3 length is 17 residues. The ends lost 5 bases at V and 1 base at J; junction bases unmatched: 10. The CDR3 DNA sequence: TGTGCCAGCAGTAAGGGTACAGGGGGCAGGGGCACAGATACGCAGTATTTT. The encoded protein is CASSKGTGGRGTDTQYF.

This chain connects TRBV7-2 to TRBJ1-2; unclear D gene. V lost 1 base, J lost 12 bases, and 12 bases lay in between. Germline CDR1 and CDR2: SGHTA and FQGNSA. This CDR3 comprises 12 residues. Here the CDR3 reads CASSLGIGGHTF. Written as DNA, the CDR3 is TGTGCCAGCAGCTTAGGTATAGGCGGCCACACCTTC.

This clone was counted a single time. The rearrangement links TRBV29-1 to TRBJ1-1; 10 bases line up with TRBD1. Losses at the gene ends were 7 bases for V and 11 bases for J; bases not matched to a gene: 10. The CDR3 consists of 12 residues. The germline CDR1 and CDR2 sequences are SQVTM and ANQGSEA. The CDR3 protein is CSATGTGVGAFF. Here the CDR3 DNA reads TGCAGCGCGACCGGGACAGGGGTTGGGGCTTTCTTT.

The V and J genes are TRBV4-1 and TRBJ2-5; TRBD2 aligns across 9 bases. Per the germline V gene, CDR1 is MGHRA and CDR2 is YSYEKL. Trimming took 1 base from V and 5 from J; bases not matched to a gene: 8. The CDR3 spans 16 residues. The CDR3 DNA sequence: TGCGCCAGCAGCCAAGGGGGGCGGGGGGGCTTTGAGACCCAGTACTTC. Amino acid sequence: CASSQGGRGGFETQYF.

This clone has only one observation. V gene TRBV18 combines with J gene TRBJ1-2; 10 bases are shared with TRBD1. Trimming removed 2 bases from V and 7 bases from J; junction bases left unmatched: 13. CDR3 length equals 17 residues. CDR1 and CDR2 from the germline V gene are KGHSH and LQKENI. The CDR3 spells CASSPSSPTGGFSGYTF. CDR3 nucleotides: TGTGCCAGCTCACCAAGTTCCCCGACAGGGGGCTTCTCTGGCTACACCTTC.

The CDR3 region is CASSPQDIRMNTEAFF. DNA for the CDR3: TGCGCCAGCAGCCCCCAGGACATACGCATGAACACTGAAGCTTTCTTT. This chain links TRBV5-1 with TRBJ1-1, with D maybe TRBD1 (5 bases). Germline CDR1 SGHRS, CDR2 YFSETQ. V lost 4 bases, J lost 0 bases, and 16 bases lay in between. The CDR3 totals 16 residues.

This clone was recorded only once. This chain uses TRBV6-5 with TRBJ2-7; 11 bases line up with TRBD1. The germline CDR1 and CDR2 sequences are MNHEY and SVGAGI. The ends lost 6 bases at V and 6 bases at J; junction bases unmatched: 10. The CDR3 sequence is 15 residues long. The DNA of the CDR3 is TGTGCCAGCAGCCGGCTCGGACAGGGGGCAGGCGAGCAGTACTTC. Translating it yields CASSRLGQGAGEQYF.

V gene TRBV7-2 combines with J gene TRBJ1-2, with 7 positions matching TRBD1. V shed 1 base, J shed 5 bases, and the junction held 10 bases outside the gene matches. The CDR3 has 16 amino acids. CDR1 is SGHTA, CDR2 FQGNSA, per germline. The CDR3 DNA follows: TGTGCCAGCAGCTTAGACATTGAGGGGGCGCGGTATGGCTACACCTTC. Translating gives CASSLDIEGARYGYTF.

The J gene is TRBJ1-4, the V gene TRBV6-5, with unresolved D. Germline V gene lookup returns CDR1 MNHEY and CDR2 SVGAGI. Trimming took 4 bases from V and 0 from J, leaving 9 bases between them. The CDR3 has 15 residues. CDR3 DNA: TGTGCCAGCAGTTCCATGGAGGCAACTAATGAAAAACTGTTTTTT. As protein: CASSSMEATNEKLFF.

The chain carries TRBV29-1 and TRBJ2-7; 9 bases line up with TRBD2. The CDR3 length is 13 residues. Germline V gene lookup returns CDR1 SQVTM and CDR2 ANQGSEA. Trimming at V came to 4 bases and at J to 2 bases, leaving 3 bases not matched to a gene. The DNA of the CDR3 is TGCAGCGTTGGGCGGGGGGGCCCCTACGAGCAGTACTTC. The encoded protein is CSVGRGGPYEQYF.

This clone was seen once. The rearrangement links TRBV5-6 to TRBJ1-5; 7 bases line up with TRBD1. Germline V gene sequence: CDR1 SGHDT, CDR2 YYEEEE. J was trimmed by 4 bases and V by 0 bases; bases with no gene match: 13. This CDR3 is built from 18 residues. The CDR3 DNA is TGTGCCAGCAGCTTGGGGTGGAACAGGGGAAGAAAAAATCAGCCCCAGCATTTT. This gives the protein CASSLGWNRGRKNQPQHF.